The T cell receptor (beta chain) described here comes from a study of OX40 agonist ivuxolimab in advanced cancers. On the study more broadly: Patients receiving dose escalation had hepatocellular carcinoma, melanoma, renal cell or head and neck cancer.

The assay was immunoSEQ multiplex PCR, and TCRdb's table has in-frame clones only and misses some. The repertoire holds about 100,000 clones, less than 95% seen once, with 0.54% in the top ten. This CDR3 is built from 13 residues. Germline-derived CDR1 and CDR2 are SEHNR and FQNEAQ (reference sequence). V was clipped by 3 bases and J by 3 bases, with 6 bases between them. The sample was CD4+ or CD8+ T cells sorted from blood, taken in a trial of the OX40 agonist ivuxolimab. The chain has TRBV7-9 and TRBJ1-3; D uncertain. The receptor was isolated from an adult with an advanced solid tumor such as melanoma, head and neck, liver or kidney cancer. CDR3 DNA: TGTGCCAGCAGCTTCCATAATGGAAACACCATATATTTT. It translates to CASSFHNGNTIYF. Filled out from reference TRBV7-9 and TRBJ1-3, the complete variable domain reads DTGVSQNPRHKITKRGQNVTFRCDPISEHNRLYWYRQTLGQGPEFLTYFQNEAQLEKSRLLSDRFSAERPKGSFSTLEIQRTEQGDSAMYLCASSFHNGNTIYFGEGSWLTVV.